Following are 17 T cell receptor beta chains from one sample sequenced in a study of CD8 T cells in ankylosing spondylitis. Whole-study results and caveats: The study identified a TCR beta motif of several highly homologous variants that appeared characteristic of ankylosing spondylitis blood.

Each CDR3 protein gets one entry after TCRdb re-called the 5' RACE reads with MiXCR. The table has around 490,000 distinct CDR3 sequences, about 5.2% seen once. These TCRs are of unknown antigen specificity. The specimen sequenced was blood, either unsorted or a sorted T cell fraction (not recorded which). These receptors all stem from a male donor with ankylosing spondylitis.

The chain uses TRBV20-1 and TRBJ1-5, with D maybe TRBD1 (5 bases). There are 16 residues in the CDR3. V lost 3 bases, J lost 1 base, and 16 bases lay in between. Germline lookup yields CDR1 DFQATT and CDR2 SNEGSKA (reference sequence). The CDR3 DNA reads as TGCAGTGCTAGGGGAGAAACAGGTCCCAGCAATCAGCCCCAGCATTTT. Translation gives CSARGETGPSNQPQHF.

The V and J genes are TRBV2 and TRBJ1-5, with TRBD1 matching over 8 bases. Trimming cost V 10 bases and J 2 bases; bases outside gene matches: 10. The CDR3 runs to 15 residues. Germline assignment: CDR1 SNHLY and CDR2 FYNNEI. The CDR3 region has the DNA TGTGCCACAAAAAGACAGGGGATGGGCAATCAGCCCCAGCATTTT. Encoded protein: CATKRQGMGNQPQHF.

This clonotype was detected ten times or more. The chain joins TRBV4-3 to TRBJ2-1; D is unresolved. V lost 0 bases and J 6 bases, leaving 12 bases between the germline ends. CDR3 length: 15 amino acids. Germline loops: CDR1 LGHNA, CDR2 YSLEER. CDR3 sequence reads: CASSQDPGVGNEQFF. CDR3 DNA sequence: TGCGCCAGCAGCCAAGATCCTGGAGTGGGCAATGAGCAGTTCTTC.

This clonotype was picked up many times. This chain joins TRBV7-9 and TRBJ1-2; D might be TRBD1 (5 bases). The V gene lost 1 base and the J gene lost 8 bases, with 14 bases spanning the gap. Germline CDR1 reads SEHNR; CDR2 reads FQNEAQ (reference sequence). There are 14 residues in the CDR3. Written as DNA, the CDR3 is TGTGCCAGCAGCTTAGTAGGGCAGGGCGGCGGCTACACCTTC. It is translated as CASSLVGQGGGYTF.

The table lists this clonotype with many counts. This sequence joins TRBV6-2 or TRBV6-3 and TRBJ2-3, with D hard to call. V lost 5 bases to trimming and J lost 7 bases, with 7 bases between them. CDR3 length equals 11 residues. Germline CDR1 reads MNHEY; CDR2 reads SVGEGT. CDR3: CASSPRNTQYF. The CDR3 coding sequence is TGTGCCAGCAGTCCGCGGAATACGCAGTATTTT.

This clonotype was seen repeatedly, ten times or more. V is TRBV29-1 and J is TRBJ2-5; D is uncertain. Trimming took 6 bases from V and 5 from J, leaving 13 bases between them. This CDR3 region has 12 residues. Germline CDR1 is SQVTM and CDR2 is ANQGSEA. CDR3: CSVRDPSETQYF. For the CDR3, the DNA is TGCAGCGTGCGTGATCCGTCGGAGACCCAGTACTTC.

There are many counts of this clonotype. The chain links TRBV18 to TRBJ2-1; 7 bases map to TRBD1. Germline V CDR1 and CDR2: KGHSH, LQKENI. Losses at the gene ends were 5 bases for V and 1 base for J; bases not matched to a gene: 11. The CDR3 runs to 17 residues. The CDR3 loop is CASSFNNRGSSYNEQFF. For the CDR3, the DNA is TGTGCCAGCTCATTCAACAACAGGGGAAGTTCCTACAATGAGCAGTTCTTC. Full variable domain (missing parts from reference TRBV18 and TRBJ2-1): NAGVMQNPRHLVRRRGQEARLRCSPMKGHSHVYWYRQLPEEGLKFMVYLQKENIIDESGMPKERFSAEFPKEGPSILRIQQVVRGDSAAYFCASSFNNRGSSYNEQFFGPGTRLTVL.

The chain employs TRBV12-3 or TRBV12-4 and TRBJ2-7; D unresolved. Trimming pared 5 bases from V and 5 bases from J, leaving 7 bases between. There are 11 residues in the CDR3. DNA of the CDR3: TGTGCCAGCAGTCGTCTGCACGAGCAGTACTTC. Its protein is CASSRLHEQYF.

This clonotype has just a few counts. The rearrangement uses TRBV19 and TRBJ2-1; D gene uncertain. V was cut by 8 bases and J by 0 bases, with 11 bases left in between. CDR3 length equals 14 residues. Germline CDR1 and CDR2: LNHDA and SQIVND (reference sequence). Here the CDR3 reads CASSKFSSYNEQFF. CDR3 DNA sequence: TGTGCCAGTTCTAAATTCAGCTCCTACAATGAGCAGTTCTTC.

This clonotype was found many times. This sequence joins TRBV28 and TRBJ1-4; TRBD1 might be the D (5 bases). The V and J ends lost 4 bases and 3 bases respectively, with 12 bases between them. The CDR3 runs 15 residues. The germline V gene encodes CDR1 MDHEN and CDR2 SYDVKM. CDR3: CASSSDRLANEKLFF. DNA for the CDR3: TGTGCCAGCAGTTCCGACAGACTGGCTAATGAAAAACTGTTTTTT.

This clonotype was seen at least ten times. The V and J genes are TRBV5-1 and TRBJ1-3; D gene unclear. Germline loops: CDR1 SGHRS, CDR2 YFSETQ. Trimming shortened V by 0 bases and J by 1 base, and 5 bases separated the two germline ends. CDR3 length: 14 amino acids. The chain's CDR3 is CASSLEGSGNTIYF. DNA of the CDR3: TGCGCCAGCAGCTTGGAAGGGTCTGGAAACACCATATATTTT.

This chain uses TRBV5-4 with TRBJ2-6, with 10 bases matching TRBD1. CDR1 is SGHNT and CDR2 is YYREEE in the germline V gene (reference sequence). J was trimmed by 4 bases and V by 9 bases; bases with no gene match: 13. The CDR3 covers 17 residues. This CDR3 is CATAPGTGASGANVLTF. Written as DNA, the CDR3 is TGTGCCACCGCGCCCGGGACAGGGGCATCCGGGGCCAACGTCCTGACTTTC.

This clonotype appeared many times. The gene calls are TRBV20-1 and TRBJ1-3; D gene uncertain. Trimming stripped 1 base from V and 9 bases from J, with 13 bases between. The CDR3 is 13 amino acids. CDR1 and CDR2 (germline): DFQATT, SNEGSKA (reference sequence). The CDR3 here is CSARVPAPGTIYF. CDR3 nucleotide sequence: TGCAGTGCTAGAGTACCCGCGCCCGGCACCATATATTTT.

The table lists this clonotype with many counts. The rearrangement joins TRBV6-1 to TRBJ2-3, with D perhaps TRBD2 (5 bases). The CDR3 is made up of 13 amino acids. The V gene's germline CDR1 is MNHNS and CDR2 SASEGT. Trimming shortened V by 7 bases and J by 1 base, and 9 bases separated the two germline ends. The CDR3: CASKRGRTDTQYF. CDR3 DNA: TGTGCCAGCAAACGGGGTCGCACAGATACGCAGTATTTT.

This clonotype was found many times. V is TRBV27 and J is TRBJ1-5; the match to TRBD1 covers 7 bases. CDR3 size: 14 residues. Germline CDR1 and CDR2: MNHEY and SMNVEV (reference sequence). V lost 6 bases, J lost 3 bases, and 5 bases stayed unmatched. CDR3 loop: CASRGDSTNQPQHF. The DNA of the CDR3 is TGTGCCAGCAGGGGGGACAGCACCAATCAGCCCCAGCATTTT.

At least ten counts were recorded for this clonotype. The V gene is TRBV6-5, the J gene TRBJ1-6; the D is unclear. Trimming removed 0 bases from V and 3 bases from J, with 12 bases in between. Germline-derived CDR1 and CDR2 are MNHEY and SVGAGI. CDR3 length: 17 amino acids. The DNA for the CDR3 is TGTGCCAGCAGTTACTCCCTTGTGGGAGACTATAATTCACCCCTCCACTTT. Its protein is CASSYSLVGDYNSPLHF.

Ten or more counts support this clonotype. The chain employs TRBV29-1 and TRBJ2-3; D is unclear. CDR1 and CDR2 (germline): SQVTM, ANQGSEA. Trimming removed 5 bases at V and 3 bases at J, with 9 bases between. The length of the CDR3 is 12 residues. CDR3 nucleotides: TGCAGCGTTTTCAAGGGAACAGATACGCAGTATTTT. Encoded protein: CSVFKGTDTQYF.